A single T cell receptor (beta chain) is shown here with its context. Its antigen is not known. The CDR3 has 15 residues. The J segment lost 6 bases and the V segment lost 5 bases, leaving 10 bases of the junction unmatched. Germline V gives CDR1 SGHNT, CDR2 YENEEA. The data originate from a study of cytomegalovirus exposure and HLA in healthy donors. Regarding the study as a whole: It has been reported that TCR beta sequences accurately predicted the HLA-A and HLA-B alleles of most subjects. Later analysis associated a missense DCLRE1C variant with TCR beta V- and J-gene trimming. The authors enumerated 150 to 200 TCR beta chains as linked to cytomegalovirus.

Primers included in the PCR were 60 Vbeta and 13 Jbeta primers. Sequencing used immunoSEQ multiplex PCR; TCRdb keeps in-frame clones, though not all of them. The sample lists 200,000 or so clones, under 85% seen once, with roughly 1.5% in the top ten. Specimen: PBMCs. This TCR came from a man aged 50 to 60 in good health and CMV-seronegative. The chain links TRBV11-3 to TRBJ1-1; 9 bases fit TRBD1. In DNA form, the CDR3 reads TGTGCCAGCAGCACGCGGACAGGGGATGGGGCTGAAGCTTTCTTT. This gives the protein CASSTRTGDGAEAFF.